A selection of T cell receptor beta chains follows, all from one sample in a study of cytomegalovirus exposure and HLA in healthy donors. The protocol was immunoSEQ multiplex PCR, while the TCRdb copy is restricted to in-frame clones and leaves out a portion. The sample yields about 120,000 clones, about 80% seen once. The sample comprised PBMCs. Receptors originate from a man between 25 and 39 years old in good health and CMV-seropositive. The CDR3 runs from the conserved cysteine through the conserved F or W. D genes are given only for firm matches. Clone size is shown for a subset of rows, as once, few, many or a class of expanded clone.

abundance: .; d_gene: .; v_gene: TRBV5-1; j_gene: TRBJ2-6; CDR3aa: CASSFSRGEQTSGANVLTF; CDR3nt: TGCGCCAGCAGCTTTTCGCGGGGAGAGCAGACATCTGGGGCCAACGTCCTGACTTTC
abundance: .; d_gene: .; v_gene: TRBV14; j_gene: TRBJ2-1; CDR3aa: CASSPGNEQFF; CDR3nt: TGTGCCAGCAGCCCCGGCAATGAGCAGTTCTTC
abundance: .; d_gene: TRBD1; v_gene: TRBV7-2; j_gene: TRBJ2-7; CDR3aa: CASSLTGGEQYF; CDR3nt: TGTGCCAGCAGCCTCACAGGGGGCGAGCAGTACTTC
abundance: .; d_gene: TRBD2; v_gene: TRBV9; j_gene: TRBJ2-1; CDR3aa: CASSVGRGGSSYNEQFF; CDR3nt: TGTGCCAGCAGCGTAGGACGGGGGGGAAGCTCCTACAATGAGCAGTTCTTC
abundance: .; d_gene: TRBD2; v_gene: TRBV30; j_gene: TRBJ2-2; CDR3aa: CAWTFGLAGAGGELFF; CDR3nt: TGTGCCTGGACCTTCGGACTAGCGGGAGCGGGCGGGGAGCTGTTTTTT
abundance: few; d_gene: TRBD2; v_gene: TRBV14; j_gene: TRBJ2-7; CDR3aa: CASSRIAGVWEQYF; CDR3nt: TGTGCCAGCAGCAGGATAGCGGGAGTGTGGGAGCAGTACTTC
abundance: .; d_gene: .; v_gene: TRBV27; j_gene: TRBJ2-3; CDR3aa: CASSFGGSDTQYF; CDR3nt: TGTGCCAGCAGTTTCGGAGGGTCAGATACGCAGTATTTT
abundance: .; d_gene: TRBD1; v_gene: TRBV4-2; j_gene: TRBJ1-1; CDR3aa: CASSQQDRAAEAFF; CDR3nt: TGTGCCAGTAGCCAACAGGACAGGGCGGCTGAAGCTTTCTTT
abundance: .; d_gene: TRBD2; v_gene: TRBV2; j_gene: TRBJ2-3; CDR3aa: CASSPGRGVGTDTQYF; CDR3nt: TGTGCCAGCAGTCCAGGACGGGGGGTGGGCACAGATACGCAGTATTTT
abundance: .; d_gene: .; v_gene: TRBV28; j_gene: TRBJ2-1; CDR3aa: CASSSVSYNEQFF; CDR3nt: TGTGCCAGCAGTTCTGTCTCCTACAATGAGCAGTTCTTC
abundance: .; d_gene: TRBD1; v_gene: TRBV6-1; j_gene: TRBJ1-5; CDR3aa: CASSRDRGNQPQHF; CDR3nt: TGTGCCAGCAGCCGGGACAGGGGTAATCAGCCCCAGCATTTT
abundance: .; d_gene: .; v_gene: TRBV9; j_gene: TRBJ2-1; CDR3aa: CASSGREQFF; CDR3nt: TGTGCCAGCAGTGGCAGGGAGCAGTTCTTC
abundance: once; d_gene: TRBD1; v_gene: TRBV9; j_gene: TRBJ2-7; CDR3aa: CASSPDRGGLEQYF; CDR3nt: TGTGCCAGCAGCCCAGACAGGGGGGGACTCGAGCAGTACTTC
abundance: .; d_gene: TRBD1; v_gene: TRBV5-1; j_gene: TRBJ1-2; CDR3aa: CASSWGQGDGYTF; CDR3nt: TGCGCCAGCAGCTGGGGACAGGGTGACGGCTACACCTTC
abundance: .; d_gene: .; v_gene: TRBV4-2; j_gene: TRBJ1-3; CDR3aa: CASSQEFGRLSSGNTIYF; CDR3nt: TGTGCCAGCAGCCAAGAATTCGGCAGGCTGAGCTCTGGAAACACCATATATTTT
abundance: .; d_gene: TRBD2; v_gene: TRBV13; j_gene: TRBJ2-1; CDR3aa: CASSPLAGVGYEQFF; CDR3nt: TGTGCCAGCAGCCCATTAGCGGGAGTGGGGTATGAGCAGTTCTTC
abundance: .; d_gene: TRBD1; v_gene: TRBV27; j_gene: TRBJ2-1; CDR3aa: CASGTGTGGVDEQFF; CDR3nt: TGTGCCAGCGGGACCGGGACAGGGGGTGTGGATGAGCAGTTCTTC
abundance: .; d_gene: .; v_gene: TRBV28; j_gene: TRBJ2-2; CDR3aa: CASSPRQGGGTGELFF; CDR3nt: TGTGCCAGCAGTCCCAGACAGGGAGGCGGCACCGGGGAGCTGTTTTTT
abundance: .; d_gene: .; v_gene: TRBV2; j_gene: TRBJ2-1; CDR3aa: CASNEGSSYNEQFF; CDR3nt: TGTGCCAGCAATGAAGGTAGCTCCTACAATGAGCAGTTCTTC
abundance: few; d_gene: .; v_gene: TRBV27; j_gene: TRBJ2-5; CDR3aa: CASSPPGSPKETQYF; CDR3nt: TGTGCCAGCAGTCCTCCCGGGTCCCCGAAAGAGACCCAGTACTTC
abundance: .; d_gene: TRBD1; v_gene: TRBV7-2; j_gene: TRBJ2-4; CDR3aa: CASSPPGQVLVGLQYF; CDR3nt: TGTGCCAGCAGCCCCCCGGGACAGGTATTGGTAGGGCTTCAGTACTTC
abundance: few; d_gene: TRBD1; v_gene: TRBV5-6; j_gene: TRBJ1-2; CDR3aa: CASSFEGGLYGYTF; CDR3nt: TGTGCCAGCAGCTTTGAAGGGGGCTTATATGGCTACACCTTC
abundance: .; d_gene: TRBD1; v_gene: TRBV29-1; j_gene: TRBJ1-2; CDR3aa: CSVEDRGYGYTF; CDR3nt: TGCAGCGTTGAGGACAGGGGTTATGGCTACACCTTC
abundance: few; d_gene: TRBD2; v_gene: TRBV7-2; j_gene: TRBJ2-2; CDR3aa: CASRLRAGGTGELFF; CDR3nt: TGTGCCAGCCGGCTGAGGGCGGGAGGTACCGGGGAGCTGTTTTTT
abundance: .; d_gene: TRBD2; v_gene: TRBV5-6; j_gene: TRBJ2-7; CDR3aa: CASSLGGSSYEQYF; CDR3nt: TGTGCCAGCAGCCTGGGAGGGAGTTCCTACGAGCAGTACTTC
abundance: .; d_gene: TRBD2; v_gene: TRBV30; j_gene: TRBJ2-7; CDR3aa: CAWTGGYEQYF; CDR3nt: TGTGCCTGGACCGGGGGGTACGAGCAGTACTTC
abundance: few; d_gene: TRBD2; v_gene: TRBV2; j_gene: TRBJ2-1; CDR3aa: CASSERRERRDEQFF; CDR3nt: TGTGCCAGCAGTGAACGGCGGGAGAGGCGCGATGAGCAGTTCTTC
abundance: .; d_gene: .; v_gene: TRBV10-3; j_gene: TRBJ2-7; CDR3aa: CAITPGESSYEQYF; CDR3nt: TGTGCCATCACCCCCGGGGAGAGCTCCTACGAGCAGTACTTC
abundance: .; d_gene: TRBD1; v_gene: TRBV7-9; j_gene: TRBJ2-7; CDR3aa: CASSGDGQGYYEQYF; CDR3nt: TGTGCCAGCAGCGGGGACGGACAGGGGTACTACGAGCAGTACTTC
abundance: .; d_gene: .; v_gene: TRBV5-6; j_gene: TRBJ1-5; CDR3aa: CASTFGTARQPQHF; CDR3nt: TGTGCCAGCACCTTCGGGACTGCCAGGCAGCCCCAGCATTTT
abundance: .; d_gene: .; v_gene: TRBV5-4; j_gene: TRBJ2-3; CDR3aa: CASSWKRVRTDTQYF; CDR3nt: TGTGCCAGCAGCTGGAAGCGAGTGAGGACAGATACGCAGTATTTT
abundance: .; d_gene: TRBD1; v_gene: TRBV29-1; j_gene: TRBJ1-1; CDR3aa: CSVLRDRGNTEAFF; CDR3nt: TGCAGCGTTCTCCGGGACAGGGGTAACACTGAAGCTTTCTTT